This T cell receptor beta chain was sequenced in a study of shared clonotypes between healthy human individuals. Study findings and constraints: Naive subsets, compared against memory subsets, generally had larger estimated richness values. Of the naive CD4 clonotypes, around 4.8% were shared across several donors. Lower generation probabilities were found for non-shared clonotypes than for those shared by all four donors.

V dropped 4 bases and J dropped 9; count of bases not matched to a gene: 4. CDR3 size: 15 residues. Germline loops: CDR1 SGHNT, CDR2 YYREEE (reference sequence). This clone was seen only a few times. Its cognate antigen is unknown. The donors, healthy adults who were HIV-negative, had experienced no recent acute infections or vaccinations. Assay: immunoSEQ multiplex PCR; the TCRdb copy retains only in-frame clones and omits some. This table has over 100,000 clones, roughly two thirds appearing once. The TCR comes from a woman in her twenties or thirties in good health. The sample was memory CD8+ T cells sorted from blood. Specified subset: CD45RO+ cells pooled with CCR7-negative TemRA cells. The rearrangement uses TRBV5-4 and TRBJ2-1; 16 bases line up with TRBD2. The CDR3 DNA is TGTGCCAGCAGCCCGGGACTAGCGGGAGGGTTTGAGCAGTTCTTC. As protein: CASSPGLAGGFEQFF. Full variable domain (outside the CDR3, taken from reference TRBV5-4 and TRBJ2-1): ETGVTQSPTHLIKTRGQQVTLRCSSQSGHNTVSWYQQALGQGPQFIFQYYREEENGRGNFPPRFSGLQFPNYSSELNVNALELDDSALYLCASSPGLAGGFEQFFGPGTRLTVL.